A single sample gave rise to the 12 T cell receptor beta chains below, sequenced in a study of beta chain features in type 1 diabetes. The sequenced template was cDNA made from the entire isolated RNA. The protocol was immunoSEQ multiplex PCR, while the TCRdb copy is restricted to in-frame clones and leaves out a portion. This sample has 130,000 to 150,000 clones, with roughly 53% found just once. The sequencing sample was made of Tregs from blood. Every receptor here comes from a man aged 18-30 years in good health.

This sequence joins TRBV28 and TRBJ2-7; 8 bases are shared with TRBD1. This CDR3 region has 17 residues. Germline lookup yields CDR1 MDHEN and CDR2 SYDVKM. J gave up 7 bases and V 3 bases, and 17 bases lay outside the gene matches. The CDR3 sequence: CASSFLGPARGPGEQYF. In nucleotides, the CDR3 is TGTGCCAGCAGTTTTCTAGGGCCCGCCAGGGGGCCTGGAGAGCAGTACTTC.

V usage is TRBV30 and J usage is TRBJ1-5; D remains unclear. CDR1 and CDR2 from the germline V gene are GTSNPN and SVGIG (reference sequence). V was cut by 0 bases and J by 7 bases, with 10 bases left in between. This CDR3 is built from 13 residues. CDR3 nucleotides: TGTGCCTGGAGTGTACGGGGAGACCAGCCCCAGCATTTT. It encodes CAWSVRGDQPQHF.

This clone was detected a few times. The V gene is TRBV5-1, the J gene TRBJ1-2, with D maybe TRBD1 (5 bases). CDR1 SGHRS and CDR2 YFSETQ come from the germline V gene. Trimming left V 3 bases short and J 6 bases short, with 15 bases between. The CDR3 length is 14 residues. CDR3 in amino acids: CASSSGVGGDGYTF. Here the CDR3 DNA reads TGCGCCAGCAGCTCTGGAGTAGGAGGGGATGGCTACACCTTC.

This chain links TRBV6-5 with TRBJ2-1; D is perhaps TRBD2 (6 bases). CDR1 is MNHEY, CDR2 SVGAGI, per germline. This CDR3 has 15 residues. The V and J ends lost 6 bases and 3 bases respectively, with 15 bases between them. The CDR3 here is CASSPGTSHYNEQFF. The CDR3 DNA reads as TGTGCCAGCAGCCCCGGGACTTCTCACTACAATGAGCAGTTCTTC.

V and J are TRBV13 and TRBJ2-5; 7 bases agree with TRBD2. Looked up from germline, CDR1 is PRHDT and CDR2 is FYEKMQ (reference sequence). The CDR3 extends over 14 amino acids. J lost 4 bases, V lost 3 bases, and 5 bases had no gene match. The CDR3 nucleotides are TGTGCCAGCAGCTTTACTAGCGAGGGAGAGACCCAGTACTTC. Its protein product is CASSFTSEGETQYF.

This clone came up a few times. The chain couples TRBV6-6 to TRBJ1-2, with D perhaps matching TRBD1 (5 bases). The V gene's germline CDR1 is MNHNY and CDR2 SVGAGI (reference sequence). This CDR3 contains 15 residues. Trimming removed 2 bases at V and 2 bases at J, with 12 bases between. In DNA form, the CDR3 reads TGTGCCAGCAGTTACGCACAGGCCTCAAACTATGGCTACACCTTC. Its translation: CASSYAQASNYGYTF.

The V and J genes are TRBV18 and TRBJ2-2; 11 positions agree with TRBD2. There are 16 residues in the CDR3. Germline CDR1 and CDR2: KGHSH and LQKENI. V lost 5 bases and J lost 3; bases outside the gene matches: 5. CDR3 in amino acids: CASSGTGLADTGELFF. The CDR3 DNA follows: TGTGCCAGCTCAGGAACGGGACTAGCGGACACCGGGGAGCTGTTTTTT.

This chain uses TRBV5-1 with TRBJ1-2; tentative D call: TRBD1 (5 bases). Germline V CDR1 and CDR2: SGHRS, YFSETQ. V lost 2 bases, J lost 8 bases, and 10 bases lay in between. This CDR3 is 12 amino acids long. CDR3 coding DNA: TGCGCCAGCAGCTTTCAGGGTTTAGGCTACACCTTC. Its protein is CASSFQGLGYTF.

This clone has only a few counts. The V and J genes are TRBV7-9 and TRBJ2-7; possible D gene TRBD2, 6 bases. Germline assignment: CDR1 SEHNR and CDR2 FQNEAQ (reference sequence). This CDR3 is built from 14 residues. Trimming cost V 1 base and J 3 bases, with 10 bases left between them. The CDR3 coding sequence is TGTGCCAGCAGCTTAGGACGGGGGAACTACGAGCAGTACTTC. Protein product: CASSLGRGNYEQYF.

The chain recombines TRBV4-3 with TRBJ2-3, with D tentatively TRBD2 (6 bases). CDR1 is LGHNA and CDR2 is YSLEER in the germline V gene. Trimming removed 6 bases from V and 4 bases from J, with 14 bases in between. The CDR3 is 14 residues long. The CDR3 loop is CASSVTGAADTQYF. As DNA, the CDR3 is TGCGCCAGCAGTGTCACGGGAGCTGCAGATACGCAGTATTTT.

J is TRBJ1-5 and V is TRBV7-2; TRBD1 aligns across 7 bases. Germline V gene data show CDR1 as SGHTA and CDR2 as FQGNSA. The CDR3 extends over 14 amino acids. Trimming at V came to 3 bases and at J to 6 bases, leaving 5 bases not matched to a gene. The CDR3 DNA follows: TGTGCCAGCAGCTTTCGACAGGGTCCTCAGCCCCAGCATTTT. It yields the protein CASSFRQGPQPQHF.

The chain is built from TRBV10-2 and TRBJ1-3, with TRBD1 matching 8 bases. This CDR3 has 14 amino acids. Germline-derived CDR1 and CDR2 are WSHSY and SAAADI. J lost 4 bases, V lost 9 bases, and 8 bases had no gene match. CDR3 in amino acids: CASRPRGPGNTIYF. The CDR3 DNA reads as TGCGCCAGTAGACCCAGGGGGCCAGGAAACACCATATATTTT.